This TCR beta chain appears in the sequencing data of a study of circulating CD8 cells and anti-PD-1 response in melanoma. Looking at the study overall: Seven of 13 melanoma patients received first-line anti-PD-1 therapy.

In the case of this clonotype: The antigen is undetermined.

General study points: Clonotype sharing was highest between DPOS and TIGIT subsets.

Four subsets defined by PD-1 and/or TIGIT were sorted from live CD3+CD8+TCRalphabeta+ cells. The length of the CDR3 is 15 residues. Germline lookup yields CDR1 MNHEY and CDR2 SMNVEV (reference sequence). The trim removed 6 bases at V and 3 bases at J, leaving 8 bases unmatched. TCR libraries were prepared from 15 ng of total RNA with the QIAseq Immune Repertoire TCR panel. MiXCR, run by TCRdb on the reads, gives a single entry per CDR3 protein. The table records 250 to 300 distinct CDR3 sequences, about 7.4% of them present only once. This chain connects TRBV27 to TRBJ2-7; 10 bases are shared with TRBD2. This clonotype was sampled from a human donor with melanoma. Sequences were derived from CD8+ T cells from PBMCs, sampled at baseline or after one month of anti-PD-1 therapy (not recorded which). CDR3 in DNA: TGTGCCAGCAGCATAGCGGGAGGAGGGGACTACGAGCAGTACTTC. Protein product: CASSIAGGGDYEQYF.